Listed here is a single TCR beta chain. Produced via immunoSEQ multiplex PCR; TCRdb's table is partial and in-frame only. The sample shows some 47,000 clones, roughly 78% of them seen only once. This sample is drawn from a study of OX40 agonist ivuxolimab in advanced cancers. Study-wide background: Partial responses were achieved by three patients, one with hepatocellular carcinoma and two with cutaneous melanoma.

The germline V gene has CDR1 LNHDA and CDR2 SQIVND (reference sequence). The CDR3 contains 18 residues. Trimming took 5 bases from V and 0 from J; bases not matched to a gene: 11. The input for sequencing was CD4+ or CD8+ T cells sorted from blood, taken in a trial of the OX40 agonist ivuxolimab. The rearrangement uses TRBV19 and TRBJ2-3, with 10 bases matching TRBD2. The clonotype originates from an adult with an advanced solid tumor such as melanoma, head and neck, liver or kidney cancer. CDR3 loop: CASSRASGSWISTDTQYF. The CDR3 nucleotides are TGTGCCAGTAGTCGAGCTAGCGGGAGCTGGATTAGCACAGATACGCAGTATTTT.